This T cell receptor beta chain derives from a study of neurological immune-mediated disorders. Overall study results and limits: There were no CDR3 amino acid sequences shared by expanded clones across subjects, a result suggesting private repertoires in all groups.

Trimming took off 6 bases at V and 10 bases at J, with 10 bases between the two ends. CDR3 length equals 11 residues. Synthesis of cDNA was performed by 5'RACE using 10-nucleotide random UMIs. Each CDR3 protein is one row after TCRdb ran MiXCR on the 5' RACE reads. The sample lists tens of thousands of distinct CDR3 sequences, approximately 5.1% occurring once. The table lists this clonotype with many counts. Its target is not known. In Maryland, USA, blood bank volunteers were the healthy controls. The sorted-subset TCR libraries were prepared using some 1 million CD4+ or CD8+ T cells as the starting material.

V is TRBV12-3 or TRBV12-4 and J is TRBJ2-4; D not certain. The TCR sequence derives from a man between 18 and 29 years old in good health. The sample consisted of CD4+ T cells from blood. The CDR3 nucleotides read TGTGCCAGCAGGTCCGCACGGATTCAGTACTTC. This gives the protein CASRSARIQYF.